This record concerns one TCR beta chain sequence. Its specificity is not known. The CDR3 consists of 11 residues. The V end lost 7 bases, the J end lost 8 bases, and 13 bases lay between the germline ends. Germline CDR1 and CDR2: SQVTM and ANQGSEA. These data originate in a study of radiotherapy plus CTLA-4 blockade in lung cancer. Study-wide results and caveats: With interferon-beta, early dynamics of blood T cell clones were reported to best predict response. In blood, tumor-derived TCR clones expanded after radiotherapy plus ipilimumab.

Measured with immunoSEQ multiplex PCR; TCRdb has only the in-frame clones, and not every one. The table shows approximately 77,000 clones, with about four fifths occurring only once. Chemo-refractory metastatic non-small-cell lung cancer patients received focal radiation with ipilimumab CTLA-4 blockade. This TCR was recovered from a human donor with non-small cell lung cancer who had stable disease on radiotherapy plus ipilimumab. The sample was peripheral blood, taken from a patient treated with radiotherapy plus ipilimumab. V gene TRBV29-1 combines with J gene TRBJ2-3; D might be TRBD2 (6 bases). CDR3 sequence: CSGLDYGTQYF. The CDR3 region has the DNA TGCAGCGGACTAGATTATGGTACGCAGTATTTT.